This T cell receptor beta chain was recovered during a study of blood T cell repertoires in COVID-19. The length of the CDR3 is 16 residues. Germline CDR1 is LGHDT and CDR2 is YNNKEL (reference sequence). Trimming pared 2 bases from V and 4 bases from J, leaving 16 bases between. Individuals drawn from approximately 26 US areas were roughly 18 to 89 years old. Original processing methods: Nucleated cell number was recorded as an estimate derived from reference gene primer amplification. Produced via immunoSEQ multiplex PCR; TCRdb's table is partial and in-frame only. That table is the source of V, J and clone size, and D and trimming were worked out from the DNA. The top ten hold about 1.7% of the sample, which has around 290,000 clones, around 86% seen once.

The sequencing input was PBMCs or T cells enriched from blood (not recorded which). The sequence derives from a woman between 40 and 50 years old who had recovered from COVID-19. The rearrangement joins TRBV3-1 (or the pseudogene TRBV3-2) to TRBJ2-3; TRBD1 might be the D (5 bases). DNA of the CDR3: TGTGCCAGCAGCCAACTGGGGCGTACAATTTCAGATACGCAGTATTTT. The encoded protein is CASSQLGRTISDTQYF.